The T cell receptor (beta chain) under discussion was sequenced for a study of long-term antiretroviral therapy in people with HIV. The assay, immunoSEQ v3.0, was run at survey level. Data came from immunoSEQ multiplex PCR; TCRdb stores just in-frame clones and leaves some out. The sample holds 35,000 to 40,000 clones, around 94% seen once. V lost 7 bases to trimming and J lost 0 bases, with 13 bases between them. This CDR3 region has 16 residues. Germline V gene data show CDR1 as MNHEY and CDR2 as SMNVEV (reference sequence). Cryopreserved PBMC, at about 0.85-10 million per sample, were present before DNA extraction.

This clonotype was obtained from a woman aged 50 to 65 with HIV. The chain combines TRBV27 with TRBJ1-6; D is undetermined. The sequencing here drew on unsorted PBMCs, taken 4.1 years after starting antiretroviral therapy. DNA of the CDR3: TGTGCCAGCACCTTTAAACAGAGCTCCTATAATTCACCCCTCCACTTT. Translating gives CASTFKQSSYNSPLHF.